This T cell receptor beta chain originates from a study of Ad26.COV2.S vaccination and SARS-CoV-2 variants. The V gene's germline CDR1 is LGHDT and CDR2 YNNKEL (reference sequence). Trimming removed 4 bases from V and 2 bases from J, with 26 bases in between. The CDR3 has 20 amino acids. This clone appeared a single time. Antigen specificity is unknown. This table comes from immunoSEQ multiplex PCR, and its TCRdb copy is limited to in-frame clones, with some not included. The repertoire consists of about 350,000 clones, with just over 90% occurring once and the leading ten covering 3% to 5%. Whole-study results and caveats: Vaccine recipients and placebo recipients showed similar non-spike TCR breadth. Marked by substantial breadth, spike-specific CD8+ and CD4+ T cell responses were reportedly seen after vaccination. Vaccinees showed greater spike-specific TCR breadth than placebo recipients. Total T cell responses were possibly underestimated by TCR breadth and depth analyses.

The chain links TRBV3-1 (or the pseudogene TRBV3-2) to TRBJ1-4; no definite D call. This material consisted of peripheral blood, taken after recovery from COVID-19. This receptor was taken from a human donor who had recovered from COVID-19. Here the CDR3 reads CASSPGGRKFALQTNEKLFF. The CDR3 bases are TGTGCCAGCAGCCCCGGCGGCAGGAAGTTTGCCCTGCAGACTAATGAAAAACTGTTTTTT.